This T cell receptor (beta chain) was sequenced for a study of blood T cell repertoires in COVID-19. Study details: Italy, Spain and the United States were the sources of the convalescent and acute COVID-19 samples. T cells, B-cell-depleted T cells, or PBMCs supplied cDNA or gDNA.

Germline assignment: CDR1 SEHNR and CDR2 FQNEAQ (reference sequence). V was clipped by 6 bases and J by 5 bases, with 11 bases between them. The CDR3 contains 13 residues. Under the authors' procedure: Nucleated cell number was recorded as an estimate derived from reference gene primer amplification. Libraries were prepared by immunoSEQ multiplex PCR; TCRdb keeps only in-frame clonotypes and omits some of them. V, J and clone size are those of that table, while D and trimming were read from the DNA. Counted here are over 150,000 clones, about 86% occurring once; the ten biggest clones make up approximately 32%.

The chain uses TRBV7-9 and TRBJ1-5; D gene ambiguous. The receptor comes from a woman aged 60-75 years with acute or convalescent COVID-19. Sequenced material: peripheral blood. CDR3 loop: CASRLRSDQPQHF. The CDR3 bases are TGTGCCAGCAGACTGCGGTCGGATCAGCCCCAGCATTTT.